These 17 T cell receptor beta chains originate from one sample sequenced in a study of response to subunit inactivated influenza vaccine. One entry per CDR3 protein results from TCRdb running MiXCR on the RT-PCR reads. The sample holds over 300,000 distinct CDR3 sequences, 21% seen once. The specimen was PBMCs from blood, collected about 20 months after vaccination. Every receptor here comes from a man aged 45-69 years who received an inactivated influenza vaccine.

The V and J genes are TRBV27 and TRBJ2-1, with unresolved D. The CDR3 has 11 residues. The germline CDR1 and CDR2 sequences are MNHEY and SMNVEV (reference sequence). Deletions cut 9 bases from V and 7 bases from J, with 10 bases between. CDR3 nucleotide sequence: TGTGCCAGTTTGCATGGGAATGAGCAGTTCTTC. Amino acid sequence: CASLHGNEQFF.

V gene TRBV7-2 combines with J gene TRBJ2-2; 8 nucleotides agree with TRBD1. Per germline, CDR1 SGHTA and CDR2 FQGNSA. The V and J ends lost 9 bases and 4 bases, in that order; junction bases with no gene match: 13. The CDR3 has 16 amino acids. In DNA form, the CDR3 reads TGTGCCAGACCGAGGCTCAGGGGGCTCGGCACCGGGGAGCTGTTTTTT. Amino acids: CARPRLRGLGTGELFF.

This clonotype was recorded at least ten times. V gene TRBV6-2 or TRBV6-3 combines with J gene TRBJ1-5; no firm D call. Germline V gene lookup returns CDR1 MNHEY and CDR2 SVGEGT. The length of the CDR3 is 17 residues. Trimming left V 5 bases short and J 4 bases short, with 21 bases between. CDR3 region: CASSNTLAGSTNQPQHF. The DNA of the CDR3 is TGTGCCAGCAGTAACACCCTGGCCGGATCCACGAATCAGCCCCAGCATTTT.

This clonotype was counted a few times. The chain links TRBV6-5 to TRBJ1-2, with 7 bases lining up with TRBD1. With V trimmed by 2 bases and J by 8 bases, 8 bases remained unmatched. CDR1 and CDR2 (germline): MNHEY, SVGAGI. This CDR3 has 14 amino acids. The CDR3 protein is CASSYVTGAAGYTF. CDR3 nucleotide sequence: TGTGCCAGCAGTTACGTTACAGGGGCTGCCGGCTACACCTTC.

V and J are TRBV19 and TRBJ1-1, with 7 bases identical to TRBD1. Germline V gene lookup returns CDR1 LNHDA and CDR2 SQIVND (reference sequence). CDR3 length: 15 amino acids. V shed 9 bases, J shed 4 bases, and the junction held 14 bases outside the gene matches. Here the CDR3 reads CASNYPQGGGTEAFF. In DNA form, the CDR3 reads TGTGCCAGCAATTACCCTCAGGGGGGAGGCACTGAAGCTTTCTTT.

This clonotype has more than one count but fewer than ten. V gene TRBV4-1 combines with J gene TRBJ2-7, with D unresolved. The V gene's germline CDR1 is MGHRA and CDR2 YSYEKL. This CDR3 has 16 amino acids. Deletions cut 0 bases from V and 4 bases from J, with 16 bases between. The CDR3 DNA reads TGCGCCAGCAGCCAAGAGTTATTTCCTGAGACTTACGAGCAGTACTTC. This codes for CASSQELFPETYEQYF.

J is TRBJ2-1 and V is TRBV20-1, with TRBD2 identical over 8 bases. Germline lookup yields CDR1 DFQATT and CDR2 SNEGSKA (reference sequence). This CDR3 is built from 16 residues. V lost 0 bases to trimming and J lost 9 bases; unmatched junction nucleotides: 13. The CDR3 is CSARDPGLGSLSEQFF. In nucleotides, the CDR3 is TGCAGTGCTAGAGACCCGGGACTAGGGTCTTTGAGTGAGCAGTTCTTC.

CDR3 DNA sequence: TGTGCCACGAGTGGGACAGGGGGCTACGATAGCAATCAGCCCCAGCATTTT. Its translation: CATSGTGGYDSNQPQHF. The chain carries TRBV2 and TRBJ1-5; TRBD1 aligns across 12 bases. J lost 0 bases, V lost 10 bases, and 10 bases had no gene match. CDR3 length: 17 residues. In germline, CDR1 is SNHLY, CDR2 FYNNEI.

This clonotype was seen a few times. The J gene is TRBJ2-5, the V gene TRBV28; 7 bases are a match to TRBD1. Trimming removed 5 bases from V and 1 base from J; junction bases left unmatched: 7. From germline, CDR1 is MDHEN and CDR2 SYDVKM. The CDR3 has 15 residues. In DNA form, the CDR3 reads TGTGCCAGCAGTAACAACCGGGACAGCCAAGAGACCCAGTACTTC. It codes for CASSNNRDSQETQYF.

This clonotype was counted between two and nine times. This chain connects TRBV3-1 to TRBJ2-4; no clear D gene. The CDR3 has 15 residues. V was trimmed by 0 bases and J by 0 bases, leaving 6 bases between them. Germline lookup yields CDR1 LGHDT and CDR2 YNNKEL (reference sequence). The CDR3 DNA reads as TGTGCCAGCAGCCAAGATTCTCTAGCCAAAAACATTCAGTACTTC. Translation gives CASSQDSLAKNIQYF.

This clonotype has a handful of counts. The rearrangement uses TRBV7-9 and TRBJ2-5; D not certain. There are 14 residues in the CDR3. With 2 bases removed from V and 1 base from J, the gap between germline ends came to 8 bases. Germline V CDR1 and CDR2: SEHNR, FQNEAQ (reference sequence). The CDR3 DNA reads as TGTGCCAGCAGCTTATCCCTACGCCAAGAGACCCAGTACTTC. Encoded protein: CASSLSLRQETQYF.

The V call is TRBV4-3, the J call TRBJ1-2; D may be TRBD1 (6 bases). CDR1 is LGHNA, CDR2 YSLEER, per germline. Trimming took 4 bases from V and 4 from J, leaving 13 bases between them. The CDR3 sequence is 14 residues long. The CDR3 DNA is TGCGCCAGCAGCCGAGAGGGGGGGCCCTATGGCTACACCTTC. Its protein product is CASSREGGPYGYTF.

This clonotype came up many times. This chain links TRBV6-6 with TRBJ1-5; 9 bases map to TRBD1. V lost 10 bases, J lost 0 bases, and 10 bases stayed unmatched. This CDR3 contains 16 residues. The germline CDR1 and CDR2 sequences are MNHNY and SVGAGI (reference sequence). CDR3 residues: CATRDRASPSNQPQHF. The CDR3 DNA sequence: TGTGCCACCCGGGACAGGGCGTCCCCTAGCAATCAGCCCCAGCATTTT.

This chain joins TRBV18 and TRBJ2-1; TRBD1 matches 8 bases. V lost 0 bases to trimming and J lost 4 bases; unmatched junction nucleotides: 8. The length of the CDR3 is 17 residues. The germline V gene has CDR1 KGHSH and CDR2 LQKENI. DNA for the CDR3: TGTGCCAGCTCACCACCGCAGGGGGCCACCCCTTACAATGAGCAGTTCTTC. Encoded protein: CASSPPQGATPYNEQFF.

This clonotype occurred a few times. The chain joins TRBV20-1 to TRBJ1-2, with D hard to call. The CDR3 has 14 amino acids. Germline CDR1 reads DFQATT; CDR2 reads SNEGSKA (reference sequence). Trimming took off 0 bases at V and 5 bases at J, with 13 bases between the two ends. The DNA for the CDR3 is TGCAGTGCTAGAGATCGGCCCTCAATGTATGGCTACACCTTC. This gives the protein CSARDRPSMYGYTF.

The chain joins TRBV7-3 to TRBJ2-6; D is unresolved. The ends were cut back, 5 bases at V and 2 bases at J, with 10 bases in the middle. Germline values: CDR1 SGHTA, CDR2 FQGTGA. The CDR3 spans 15 residues. The CDR3 loop is CASSITATGANVLTF. The CDR3 region has the DNA TGTGCCAGCAGCATTACAGCTACTGGGGCCAACGTCCTGACTTTC.

This chain's CDR3 is CASSHPGRTSGKGLQFF. For the CDR3, the DNA is TGTGCCAGCAGCCATCCGGGTAGGACTAGCGGAAAGGGTTTGCAGTTCTTC. The rearrangement uses TRBV28 and TRBJ2-1, with 10 bases fitting TRBD2. Germline values: CDR1 MDHEN, CDR2 SYDVKM. J lost 12 bases, V lost 6 bases, and 20 bases had no gene match. This CDR3 comprises 17 residues.